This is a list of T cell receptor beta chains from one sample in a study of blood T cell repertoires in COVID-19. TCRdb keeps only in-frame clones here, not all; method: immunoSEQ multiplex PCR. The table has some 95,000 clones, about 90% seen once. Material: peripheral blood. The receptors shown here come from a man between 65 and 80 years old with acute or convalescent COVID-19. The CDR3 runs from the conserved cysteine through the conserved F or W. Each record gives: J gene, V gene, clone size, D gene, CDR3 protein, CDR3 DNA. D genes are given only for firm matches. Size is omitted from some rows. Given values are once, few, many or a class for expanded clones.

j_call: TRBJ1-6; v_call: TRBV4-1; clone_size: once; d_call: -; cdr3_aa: CASSPLPGVYNSPLHF; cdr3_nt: TGCGCCAGCAGCCCACTCCCAGGGGTCTATAATTCACCCCTCCACTTT
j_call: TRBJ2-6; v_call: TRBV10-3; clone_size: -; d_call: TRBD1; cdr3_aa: CAISENQGAGGANVLTF; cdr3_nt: TGTGCCATCAGTGAAAATCAGGGGGCGGGAGGGGCCAACGTCCTGACTTTC
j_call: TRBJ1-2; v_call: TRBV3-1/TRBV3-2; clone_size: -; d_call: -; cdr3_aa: CASSPGSLPANYGYTF; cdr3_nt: TGTGCCAGCAGCCCCGGTTCGTTGCCCGCTAACTATGGCTACACCTTC
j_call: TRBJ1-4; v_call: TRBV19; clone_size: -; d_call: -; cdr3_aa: CASSDRTATNEKLFF; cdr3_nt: TGTGCCAGTAGCGACAGGACTGCAACTAATGAAAAACTGTTTTTT
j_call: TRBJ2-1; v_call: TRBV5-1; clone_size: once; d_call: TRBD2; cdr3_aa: CASSLATSDNEQFF; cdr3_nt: TGCGCCAGCAGCTTGGCAACTAGCGACAATGAGCAGTTCTTC
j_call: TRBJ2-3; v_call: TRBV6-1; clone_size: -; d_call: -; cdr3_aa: CASSEAGGPRPDTQYF; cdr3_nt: TGTGCCAGCAGTGAAGCAGGTGGGCCCCGCCCAGATACGCAGTATTTT
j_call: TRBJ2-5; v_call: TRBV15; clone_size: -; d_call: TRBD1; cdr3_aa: CATSERQGAWKTQYF; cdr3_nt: TGTGCCACCAGCGAACGACAGGGGGCTTGGAAGACCCAGTACTTC
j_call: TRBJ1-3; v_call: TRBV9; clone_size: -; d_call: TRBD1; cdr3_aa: CASSAHRGNFGNTIYF; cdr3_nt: TGTGCCAGCAGCGCTCACAGGGGTAATTTTGGAAACACCATATATTTT
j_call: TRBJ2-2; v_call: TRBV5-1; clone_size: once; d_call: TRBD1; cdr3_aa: CASSVQGTNTGELFF; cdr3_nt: TGCGCCAGCAGCGTACAGGGGACGAACACCGGGGAGCTGTTTTTT
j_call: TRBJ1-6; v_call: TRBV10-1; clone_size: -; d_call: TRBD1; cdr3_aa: CASRQQGALSSQSSYNSPLHF; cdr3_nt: TGCGCCAGCAGACAACAGGGGGCTCTTAGCTCACAGAGCTCCTATAATTCACCCCTCCACTTT
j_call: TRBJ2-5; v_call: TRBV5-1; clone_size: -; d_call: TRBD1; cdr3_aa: CASGDRGETQYF; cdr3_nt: TGCGCCAGCGGCGACAGGGGCGAGACCCAGTACTTC
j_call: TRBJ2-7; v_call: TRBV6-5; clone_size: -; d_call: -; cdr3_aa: CASRTDRGRTYEQYF; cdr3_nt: TGTGCCAGCAGAACCGATAGGGGTAGGACCTACGAGCAGTACTTC
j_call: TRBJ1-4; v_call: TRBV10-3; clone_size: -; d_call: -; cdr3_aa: CAIGPVVNEKLFF; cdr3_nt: TGTGCCATCGGGCCAGTCGTTAATGAAAAACTGTTTTTT
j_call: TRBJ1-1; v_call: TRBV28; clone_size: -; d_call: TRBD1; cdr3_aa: CASTRTGNTEAFF; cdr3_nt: TGTGCCAGCACCCGGACAGGGAACACTGAAGCTTTCTTT
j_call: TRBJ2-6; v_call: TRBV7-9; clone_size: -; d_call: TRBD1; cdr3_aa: CASSLEGQALSGANVLTF; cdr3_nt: TGTGCCAGCAGCTTGGAGGGACAGGCCCTCTCTGGGGCCAACGTCCTGACTTTC
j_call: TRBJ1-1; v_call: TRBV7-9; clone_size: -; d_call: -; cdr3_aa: CASTLDIMNTEAFF; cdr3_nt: TGTGCCAGCACCTTGGACATAATGAACACTGAAGCTTTCTTT
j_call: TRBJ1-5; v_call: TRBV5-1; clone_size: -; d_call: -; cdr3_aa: CASRSDLGSNQPQHF; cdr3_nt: TGCGCCAGCAGGTCCGACTTGGGTAGCAATCAGCCCCAGCATTTT
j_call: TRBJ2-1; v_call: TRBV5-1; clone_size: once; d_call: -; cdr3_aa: CASSLGAGSYNEQFF; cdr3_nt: TGCGCCAGCAGCTTGGGGGCGGGTTCCTACAATGAGCAGTTCTTC
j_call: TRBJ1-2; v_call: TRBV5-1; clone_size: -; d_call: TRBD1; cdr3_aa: CASSLQGALYGYTF; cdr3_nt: TGCGCCAGCAGCTTACAGGGGGCTCTCTATGGCTACACCTTC
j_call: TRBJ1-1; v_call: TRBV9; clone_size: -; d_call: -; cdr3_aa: CASSVESRGTEAFF; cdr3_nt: TGTGCCAGCAGCGTAGAATCCAGAGGGACTGAAGCTTTCTTT
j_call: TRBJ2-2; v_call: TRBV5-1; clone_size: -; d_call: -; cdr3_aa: CASSLEGVDTGELFF; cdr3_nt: TGCGCCAGCAGCTTGGAAGGGGTCGACACCGGGGAGCTGTTTTTT
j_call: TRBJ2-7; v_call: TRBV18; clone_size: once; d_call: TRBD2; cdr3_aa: CASSPRLAGVYEQYF; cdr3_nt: TGTGCCAGCTCACCACGACTAGCGGGGGTTTACGAGCAGTACTTC
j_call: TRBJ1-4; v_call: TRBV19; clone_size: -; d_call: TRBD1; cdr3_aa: CASSPGQGVGEKLFF; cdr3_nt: TGTGCCAGTAGTCCTGGACAGGGGGTGGGGGAAAAACTGTTTTTT
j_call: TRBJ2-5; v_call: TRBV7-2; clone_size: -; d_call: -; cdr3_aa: CASSLRGRYQETQYF; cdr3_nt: TGTGCCAGCAGCTTAAGAGGGCGCTACCAAGAGACCCAGTACTTC
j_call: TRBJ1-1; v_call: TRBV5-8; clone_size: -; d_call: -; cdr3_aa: CASSRDLITEAFF; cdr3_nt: TGTGCCAGCAGCCGGGACTTAATTACTGAAGCTTTCTTT
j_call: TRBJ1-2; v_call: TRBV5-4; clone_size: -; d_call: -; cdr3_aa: CASSQAREGHYGYTF; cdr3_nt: TGTGCCAGCAGCCAGGCACGGGAAGGACACTATGGCTACACCTTC
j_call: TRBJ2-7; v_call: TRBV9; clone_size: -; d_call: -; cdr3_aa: CASSPSPGHEQYF; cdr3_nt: TGTGCCAGCAGCCCCTCCCCAGGTCACGAGCAGTACTTC
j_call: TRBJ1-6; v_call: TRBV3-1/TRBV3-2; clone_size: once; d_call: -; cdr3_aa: CASSPSRDSPLHF; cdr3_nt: TGTGCCAGCAGCCCGTCGCGGGATTCACCCCTCCACTTT
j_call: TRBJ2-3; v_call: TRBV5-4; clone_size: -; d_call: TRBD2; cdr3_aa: CASSLAGSTDTQYF; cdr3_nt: TGTGCCAGCAGCTTAGCGGGGAGCACAGATACGCAGTATTTT
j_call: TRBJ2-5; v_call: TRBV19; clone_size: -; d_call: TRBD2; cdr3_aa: CASSIGRGGQETQYF; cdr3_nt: TGTGCCAGTAGTATTGGGCGGGGGGGGCAAGAGACCCAGTACTTC
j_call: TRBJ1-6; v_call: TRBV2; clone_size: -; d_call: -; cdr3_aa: CASSDRAQGAPLHF; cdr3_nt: TGTGCCAGCAGTGATCGCGCCCAAGGGGCACCCCTCCACTTT
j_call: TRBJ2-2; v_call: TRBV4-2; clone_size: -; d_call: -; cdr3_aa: CASSHAGNTGELFF; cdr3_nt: TGTGCCAGCAGCCATGCAGGGAACACCGGGGAGCTGTTTTTT
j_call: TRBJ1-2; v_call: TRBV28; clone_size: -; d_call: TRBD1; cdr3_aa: CASSSPTTGNDGYTF; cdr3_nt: TGTGCCAGCAGTTCCCCGACGACAGGGAACGATGGCTACACCTTC
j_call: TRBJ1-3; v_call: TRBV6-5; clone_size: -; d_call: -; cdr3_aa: CASTRDKSSGNTIYF; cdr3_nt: TGTGCCAGCACCCGAGACAAGAGCTCTGGAAACACCATATATTTT
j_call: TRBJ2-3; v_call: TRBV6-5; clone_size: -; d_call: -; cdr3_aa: CASSRLSSTDTQYF; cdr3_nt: TGTGCCAGCAGTCGTCTATCTAGCACAGATACGCAGTATTTT
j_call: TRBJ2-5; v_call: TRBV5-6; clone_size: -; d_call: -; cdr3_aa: CASSLWGPGTETQYF; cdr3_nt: TGTGCCAGCAGCTTGTGGGGGCCAGGGACAGAGACCCAGTACTTC
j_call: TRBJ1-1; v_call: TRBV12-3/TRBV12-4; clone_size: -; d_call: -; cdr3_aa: CASRSYENTEAFF; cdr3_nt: TGTGCCAGCAGGTCCTACGAGAACACTGAAGCTTTCTTT
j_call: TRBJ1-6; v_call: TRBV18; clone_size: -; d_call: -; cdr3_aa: CASSRGTGDNSPLHF; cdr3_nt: TGTGCCAGCTCACGCGGGACGGGCGATAATTCACCCCTCCACTTT
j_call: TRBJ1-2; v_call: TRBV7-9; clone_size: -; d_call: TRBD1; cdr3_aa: CASSLALGQGDSGYTF; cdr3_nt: TGTGCCAGCAGCTTAGCGCTGGGACAGGGGGACTCTGGCTACACCTTC
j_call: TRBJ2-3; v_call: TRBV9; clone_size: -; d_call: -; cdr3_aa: CASSVGPYSRRVGISTDTQYF; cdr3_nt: TGTGCCAGCAGCGTAGGGCCGTACTCTCGCCGGGTCGGTATTAGCACAGATACGCAGTATTTT